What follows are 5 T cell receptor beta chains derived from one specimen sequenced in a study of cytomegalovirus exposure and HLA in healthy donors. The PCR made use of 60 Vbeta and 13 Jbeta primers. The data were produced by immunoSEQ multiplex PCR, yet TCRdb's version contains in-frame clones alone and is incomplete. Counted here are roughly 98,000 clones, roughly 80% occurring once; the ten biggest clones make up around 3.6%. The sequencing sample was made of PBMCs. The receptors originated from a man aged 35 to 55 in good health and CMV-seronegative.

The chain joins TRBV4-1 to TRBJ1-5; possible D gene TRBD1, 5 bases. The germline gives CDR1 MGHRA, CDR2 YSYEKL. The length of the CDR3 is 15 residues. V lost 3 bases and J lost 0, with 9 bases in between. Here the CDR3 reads CASSQGLDSNQPQHF. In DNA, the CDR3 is TGCGCCAGCAGCCAGGGACTAGATAGCAATCAGCCCCAGCATTTT.

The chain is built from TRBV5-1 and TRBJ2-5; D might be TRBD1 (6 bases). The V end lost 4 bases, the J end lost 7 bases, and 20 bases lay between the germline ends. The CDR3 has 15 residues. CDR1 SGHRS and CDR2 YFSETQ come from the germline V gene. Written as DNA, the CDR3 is TGCGCCAGCAGCCCCCCCCTGGACAGCCTATGGACCCAGTACTTC. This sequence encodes CASSPPLDSLWTQYF.

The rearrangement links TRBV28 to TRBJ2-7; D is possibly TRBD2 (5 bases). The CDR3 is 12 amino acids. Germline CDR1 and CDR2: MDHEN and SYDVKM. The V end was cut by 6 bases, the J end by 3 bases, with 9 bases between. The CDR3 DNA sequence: TGTGCCAGCAGGACACGGGACTACGAGCAGTACTTC. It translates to CASRTRDYEQYF.

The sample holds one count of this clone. CDR3 amino acids: CASSFPRQGGGYNTEAFF. The CDR3 DNA is TGTGCCAGCAGTTTCCCCCGACAGGGTGGAGGTTATAACACTGAAGCTTTCTTT. This rearrangement joins TRBV28 to TRBJ1-1; 7 bases agree with TRBD1. The CDR3 runs to 18 residues. V shed 3 bases and J 2 bases; nucleotides not matched to a gene: 15. Germline V gives CDR1 MDHEN, CDR2 SYDVKM. The full variable domain, completed using reference TRBV28 and TRBJ1-1, is DVKVTQSSRYLVKRTGEKVFLECVQDMDHENMFWYRQDPGLGLRLIYFSYDVKMKEKGDIPEGYSVSREKKERFSLILESASTNQTSMYLCASSFPRQGGGYNTEAFFGQGTRLTVV.

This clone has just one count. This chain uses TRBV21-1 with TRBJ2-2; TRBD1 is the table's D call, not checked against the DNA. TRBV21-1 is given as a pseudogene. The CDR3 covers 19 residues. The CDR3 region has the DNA TGTGCCAGCAGCAATAGTGACGACAGGGATCAAATTAACACCGGGGAGCTGTTTTTT. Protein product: CASSNSDDRDQINTGELFF.